The sequence of this T cell receptor beta chain was determined in a study of PD-1 blockade in classical Hodgkin lymphoma. Study results and limitations: Before treatment, complete responders showed about the same diversity as newly diagnosed patients. Unlike CD8+ TCR diversity, which did not rise significantly by C4D1, CD4+ TCR diversity did. The drivers behind the repertoire differences, possibly disease activity or prior therapy, remain undefined.

The time point is: cycle 4 day 1 (C4D1), after less than 7 weeks of nivolumab. Patients all relapsed after autologous stem cell transplantation, and there was variation in brentuximab vedotin exposure. Purification of CD4+ T cells from thawed PBMCs was achieved by magnetic negative selection. The V gene's germline CDR1 is LGHNA and CDR2 YSLEER. The CDR3 is made up of 17 amino acids. V lost 0 bases to trimming and J lost 6 bases, with 18 bases between them. Data came from immunoSEQ multiplex PCR; TCRdb stores just in-frame clones and leaves some out. The data contain about 25,000 clones, around 86% of them singletons. To note about this clone: The antigen remains undetermined.

Sequences were derived from CD4+ T cells from blood, sampled before the fourth cycle of nivolumab. This chain uses TRBV4-3 with TRBJ2-1; tentatively, D is TRBD2 (5 bases). This TCR was recovered from a human donor with classical Hodgkin lymphoma. CDR3 coding DNA: TGCGCCAGCAGCCAAGAAGGAGTCGGACTGGGGTTCAATGAGCAGTTCTTC. This codes for CASSQEGVGLGFNEQFF.